Only a few counts were recorded for the clone carrying this T cell receptor beta chain. The sample originates from a study of blood T cell repertoires in COVID-19. Germline V gene data show CDR1 as MNHNS and CDR2 as SASEGT. V was cut by 0 bases and J by 8 bases, with 17 bases left in between. This CDR3 has 15 amino acids. Each participant's cohort was designated according to participant-reported clinical history. The protocol was immunoSEQ multiplex PCR, while the TCRdb copy is restricted to in-frame clones and leaves out a portion. Altogether 300,000 to 350,000 clones are present, roughly 90% being singletons, with the ten largest covering 0.9% to 1.2%.

The chain is built from TRBV6-1 and TRBJ2-7; D perhaps matches TRBD2 (6 bases). The sample comprised PBMCs or T cells enriched from blood (not recorded which). This sequence originates from a woman in her thirties who had recovered from COVID-19. The CDR3 nucleotides are TGTGCCAGCAGTGAAGCCAGTGGGGGGATGGGGAAGCAGTACTTC. Translation: CASSEASGGMGKQYF.